What follows is one T cell receptor beta chain and its context. This sample was taken from a study of blood T cell repertoires in COVID-19. Study as a whole: From T cells, B-cell-depleted T cells, or PBMCs came the material, which was cDNA or gDNA.

Using immunoSEQ multiplex PCR, the repertoire was profiled, and TCRdb retains in-frame clones only, with some absent. The repertoire consists of about 320,000 clones, with about 85% occurring once and the leading ten covering around 1.9%. All enrollees were roughly 18 to 100 years old and from under 25 US areas. The sequence derives from a woman aged 25 to 39 who had been exposed to COVID-19. Sequencing was carried out using PBMCs or T cells enriched from blood (not recorded which).

Here the CDR3 reads CASSSKFEQFF. The CDR3 nucleotides are TGTGCCAGCAGCTCTAAATTTGAGCAGTTCTTC. The chain uses TRBV11-2 and TRBJ2-1; the D is unclear. Germline values: CDR1 SGHAT, CDR2 FQNNGV. CDR3 length equals 11 residues. V was trimmed by 4 bases and J by 9 bases, leaving 7 bases between them.